This TCR beta chain was identified in a study of T cells in Graves' hyperthyroidism and ophthalmopathy. In its sample, this clonotype was seen many times. There were TCR beta CDR3 regions amplified from RNA transcripts. The study used the HTBI primer set for a first-round RT-PCR of the TCR CDR3. In TCRdb, the multiplex PCR reads were re-called with MiXCR into one record per CDR3 protein. The sample records approximately 700,000 distinct CDR3 sequences, 16% being singletons. Uncontrolled infection, other autoimmune disease, pregnancy or lactation barred patients from enrollment. The receptor comes from a young man with Graves' hyperthyroidism. The sequenced sample consisted of blood.

As DNA, the CDR3 is TGTGCCAGCAAGGGACAGTTAGGGAACACTGAAGCTTTCTTT. It translates to CASKGQLGNTEAFF. The chain couples TRBV2 to TRBJ1-1, with TRBD1 matching over 7 bases. CDR3 length: 14 residues. Per germline, CDR1 SNHLY and CDR2 FYNNEI. Germline trimming cut 7 bases from V and 1 base from J; bases unmatched to any gene: 6.